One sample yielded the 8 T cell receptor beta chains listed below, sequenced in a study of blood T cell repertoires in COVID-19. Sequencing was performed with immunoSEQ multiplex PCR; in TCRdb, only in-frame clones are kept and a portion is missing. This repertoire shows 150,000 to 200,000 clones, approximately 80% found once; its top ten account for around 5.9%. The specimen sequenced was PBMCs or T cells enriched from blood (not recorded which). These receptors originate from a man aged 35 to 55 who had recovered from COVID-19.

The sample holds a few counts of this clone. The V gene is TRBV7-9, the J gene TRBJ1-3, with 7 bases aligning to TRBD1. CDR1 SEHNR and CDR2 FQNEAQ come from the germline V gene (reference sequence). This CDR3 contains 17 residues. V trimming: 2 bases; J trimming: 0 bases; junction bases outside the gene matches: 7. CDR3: CASSLMTGQHSGNTIYF. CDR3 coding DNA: TGTGCCAGCAGCTTAATGACAGGGCAACACTCTGGAAACACCATATATTTT.

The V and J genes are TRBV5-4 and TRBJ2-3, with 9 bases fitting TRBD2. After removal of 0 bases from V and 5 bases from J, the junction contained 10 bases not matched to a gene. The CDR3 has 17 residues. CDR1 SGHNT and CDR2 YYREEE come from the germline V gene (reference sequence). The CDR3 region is CASSLAGGGARRDTQYF. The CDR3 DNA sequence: TGTGCCAGCAGCTTGGCTGGCGGGGGGGCCAGGCGAGATACGCAGTATTTT.

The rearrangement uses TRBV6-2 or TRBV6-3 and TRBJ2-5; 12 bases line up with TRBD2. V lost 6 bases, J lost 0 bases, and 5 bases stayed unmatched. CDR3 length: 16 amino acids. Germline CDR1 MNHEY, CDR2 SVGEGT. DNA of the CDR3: TGTGCCAGCAGCTATGGGACTAGCGGGTACCAAGAGACCCAGTACTTC. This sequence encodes CASSYGTSGYQETQYF.

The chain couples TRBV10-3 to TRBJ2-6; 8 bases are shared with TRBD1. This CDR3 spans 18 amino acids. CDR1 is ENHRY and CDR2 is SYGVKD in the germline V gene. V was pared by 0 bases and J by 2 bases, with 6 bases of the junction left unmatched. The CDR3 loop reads CAISESRTGSPGANVLTF. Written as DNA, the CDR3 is TGTGCCATCAGTGAGTCAAGGACAGGGTCCCCTGGGGCCAACGTCCTGACTTTC.

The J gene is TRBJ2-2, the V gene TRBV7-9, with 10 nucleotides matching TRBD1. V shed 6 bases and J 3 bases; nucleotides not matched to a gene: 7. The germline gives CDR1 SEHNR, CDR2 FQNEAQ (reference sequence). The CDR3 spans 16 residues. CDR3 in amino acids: CASSLPGTGDTGELFF. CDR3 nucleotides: TGTGCCAGCAGTTTGCCCGGGACAGGGGACACCGGGGAGCTGTTTTTT.

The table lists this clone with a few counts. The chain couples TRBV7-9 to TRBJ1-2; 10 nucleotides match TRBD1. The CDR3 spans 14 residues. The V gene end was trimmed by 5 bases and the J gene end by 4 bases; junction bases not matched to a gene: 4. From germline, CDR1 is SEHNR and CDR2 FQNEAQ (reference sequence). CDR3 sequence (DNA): TGTGCCAGCAGCCACGGACAGGGGGGCTATGGCTACACCTTC. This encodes CASSHGQGGYGYTF.

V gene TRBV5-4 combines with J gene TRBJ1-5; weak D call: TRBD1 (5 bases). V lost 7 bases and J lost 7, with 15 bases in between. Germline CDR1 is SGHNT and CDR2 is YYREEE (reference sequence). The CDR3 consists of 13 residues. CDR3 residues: CASGWGLGQPQHF. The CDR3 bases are TGTGCCAGCGGCTGGGGCTTAGGGCAGCCCCAGCATTTT.

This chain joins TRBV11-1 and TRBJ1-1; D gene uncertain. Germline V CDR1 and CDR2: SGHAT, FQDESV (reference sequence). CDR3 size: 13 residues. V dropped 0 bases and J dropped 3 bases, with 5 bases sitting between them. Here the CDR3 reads CASSLAPDTEAFF. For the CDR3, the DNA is TGTGCCAGCAGCTTAGCACCGGACACTGAAGCTTTCTTT.